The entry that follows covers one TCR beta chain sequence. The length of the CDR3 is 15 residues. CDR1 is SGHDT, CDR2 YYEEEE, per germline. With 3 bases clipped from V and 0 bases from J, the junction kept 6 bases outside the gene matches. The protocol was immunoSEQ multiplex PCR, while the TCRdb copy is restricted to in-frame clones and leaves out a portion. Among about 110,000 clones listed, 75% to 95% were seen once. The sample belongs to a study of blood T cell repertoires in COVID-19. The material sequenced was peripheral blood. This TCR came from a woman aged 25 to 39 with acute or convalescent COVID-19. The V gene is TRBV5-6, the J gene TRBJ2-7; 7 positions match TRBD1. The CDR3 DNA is TGTGCCAGCAGCTCCCGGGACAGCATCTCCTACGAGCAGTACTTC. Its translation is CASSSRDSISYEQYF.